The rows below give T cell receptor beta chains drawn from one sample of a study of OX40 agonist ivuxolimab in advanced cancers. The table came from immunoSEQ multiplex PCR; TCRdb's copy has only in-frame clones and leaves some out. The profile shows 45,000 to 65,000 clones, over 80% of them singletons. The source material was CD4+ or CD8+ T cells sorted from blood, sampled in a trial of the OX40 agonist ivuxolimab. The receptors come from an adult with an advanced solid tumor such as melanoma, head and neck, liver or kidney cancer. CDR3s include the opening cysteine and the closing phenylalanine or tryptophan. Each record gives: D gene, V gene, clone size, J gene, CDR3 protein, CDR3 DNA. A D gene is named only where the DNA matches it firmly. Clone size is stated in some rows and not others, as once, few, many or a class when expanded.

D: NA
V: TRBV28
size: NA
J: TRBJ2-4
CDR3: CASSSTPGSLGKNIQYF
DNA: TGTGCCAGCAGTTCCACACCGGGAAGCCTAGGCAAAAACATTCAGTACTTC

D: NA
V: TRBV10-3
size: NA
J: TRBJ1-1
CDR3: CAISRAGNTEAFF
DNA: TGTGCCATCAGTCGGGCGGGCAACACTGAAGCTTTCTTT

D: TRBD1
V: TRBV27
size: once
J: TRBJ2-2
CDR3: CASSPREGGFRNTGELFF
DNA: TGTGCCAGCAGTCCTCGGGAAGGGGGCTTTCGGAACACCGGGGAGCTGTTTTTT

D: NA
V: TRBV6-5
size: NA
J: TRBJ1-1
CDR3: CASNSPKGEAFF
DNA: TGTGCCAGCAATTCTCCCAAGGGAGAAGCTTTCTTT

D: NA
V: TRBV27
size: NA
J: TRBJ1-4
CDR3: CASSLQGLTNEKLFF
DNA: TGTGCCAGCAGTCTACAGGGTCTAACTAATGAAAAACTGTTTTTT

D: NA
V: TRBV7-8
size: NA
J: TRBJ1-4
CDR3: CASGLGAANEKLFF
DNA: TGTGCCAGCGGCCTAGGGGCAGCTAATGAAAAACTGTTTTTT

D: TRBD2
V: TRBV7-2
size: NA
J: TRBJ2-6
CDR3: CASSQPGGSGANVLTF
DNA: TGTGCCAGCAGCCAACCGGGGGGCTCTGGGGCCAACGTCCTGACTTTC

D: NA
V: TRBV5-6
size: NA
J: TRBJ2-3
CDR3: CASSLAGREGTDTQYF
DNA: TGTGCCAGCAGCCTGGCCGGCAGGGAAGGCACAGATACGCAGTATTTT

D: NA
V: TRBV7-8
size: NA
J: TRBJ2-3
CDR3: CASSPPVGFTQYF
DNA: TGTGCCAGCAGCCCGCCCGTCGGATTTACGCAGTATTTT

D: NA
V: TRBV21-1
size: NA
J: TRBJ2-7
CDR3: CASTSWDKVGEQYF
DNA: TGTGCCAGCACATCGTGGGACAAGGTCGGGGAGCAGTACTTC

D: NA
V: TRBV18
size: NA
J: TRBJ2-5
CDR3: CASSPLRTDQETQYF
DNA: TGTGCCAGCTCACCACTAAGAACAGATCAAGAGACCCAGTACTTC

D: NA
V: TRBV15
size: NA
J: TRBJ2-5
CDR3: CATSRTPSLGQETQYF
DNA: TGTGCCACCAGCAGAACCCCGTCCCTCGGCCAGGAGACCCAGTACTTC

D: NA
V: TRBV30
size: few
J: TRBJ1-2
CDR3: CAWSVLEDGGYTF
DNA: TGTGCCTGGAGTGTACTTGAGGACGGAGGCTACACCTTC

D: NA
V: TRBV25-1
size: NA
J: TRBJ2-3
CDR3: CASSGQIGNTQYF
DNA: TGTGCCAGCAGTGGGCAGATTGGAAATACGCAGTATTTT

D: NA
V: TRBV28
size: NA
J: TRBJ2-6
CDR3: CASSVGQESGANVLTF
DNA: TGTGCCAGCAGTGTAGGTCAAGAATCTGGGGCCAACGTCCTGACTTTC

D: TRBD1
V: TRBV4-1
size: few
J: TRBJ1-2
CDR3: CASSPADRGNYGYTF
DNA: TGCGCCAGCAGCCCGGCGGACAGGGGAAACTATGGCTACACCTTC

D: NA
V: TRBV28
size: NA
J: TRBJ1-5
CDR3: CASSLVGNSNQPQHF
DNA: TGTGCCAGCAGTTTAGTAGGAAATAGCAATCAGCCCCAGCATTTT

D: NA
V: TRBV7-9
size: NA
J: TRBJ2-1
CDR3: CASSYPKHGTGSDEQFF
DNA: TGTGCCAGCAGCTACCCAAAGCACGGGACTGGAAGTGATGAGCAGTTCTTC